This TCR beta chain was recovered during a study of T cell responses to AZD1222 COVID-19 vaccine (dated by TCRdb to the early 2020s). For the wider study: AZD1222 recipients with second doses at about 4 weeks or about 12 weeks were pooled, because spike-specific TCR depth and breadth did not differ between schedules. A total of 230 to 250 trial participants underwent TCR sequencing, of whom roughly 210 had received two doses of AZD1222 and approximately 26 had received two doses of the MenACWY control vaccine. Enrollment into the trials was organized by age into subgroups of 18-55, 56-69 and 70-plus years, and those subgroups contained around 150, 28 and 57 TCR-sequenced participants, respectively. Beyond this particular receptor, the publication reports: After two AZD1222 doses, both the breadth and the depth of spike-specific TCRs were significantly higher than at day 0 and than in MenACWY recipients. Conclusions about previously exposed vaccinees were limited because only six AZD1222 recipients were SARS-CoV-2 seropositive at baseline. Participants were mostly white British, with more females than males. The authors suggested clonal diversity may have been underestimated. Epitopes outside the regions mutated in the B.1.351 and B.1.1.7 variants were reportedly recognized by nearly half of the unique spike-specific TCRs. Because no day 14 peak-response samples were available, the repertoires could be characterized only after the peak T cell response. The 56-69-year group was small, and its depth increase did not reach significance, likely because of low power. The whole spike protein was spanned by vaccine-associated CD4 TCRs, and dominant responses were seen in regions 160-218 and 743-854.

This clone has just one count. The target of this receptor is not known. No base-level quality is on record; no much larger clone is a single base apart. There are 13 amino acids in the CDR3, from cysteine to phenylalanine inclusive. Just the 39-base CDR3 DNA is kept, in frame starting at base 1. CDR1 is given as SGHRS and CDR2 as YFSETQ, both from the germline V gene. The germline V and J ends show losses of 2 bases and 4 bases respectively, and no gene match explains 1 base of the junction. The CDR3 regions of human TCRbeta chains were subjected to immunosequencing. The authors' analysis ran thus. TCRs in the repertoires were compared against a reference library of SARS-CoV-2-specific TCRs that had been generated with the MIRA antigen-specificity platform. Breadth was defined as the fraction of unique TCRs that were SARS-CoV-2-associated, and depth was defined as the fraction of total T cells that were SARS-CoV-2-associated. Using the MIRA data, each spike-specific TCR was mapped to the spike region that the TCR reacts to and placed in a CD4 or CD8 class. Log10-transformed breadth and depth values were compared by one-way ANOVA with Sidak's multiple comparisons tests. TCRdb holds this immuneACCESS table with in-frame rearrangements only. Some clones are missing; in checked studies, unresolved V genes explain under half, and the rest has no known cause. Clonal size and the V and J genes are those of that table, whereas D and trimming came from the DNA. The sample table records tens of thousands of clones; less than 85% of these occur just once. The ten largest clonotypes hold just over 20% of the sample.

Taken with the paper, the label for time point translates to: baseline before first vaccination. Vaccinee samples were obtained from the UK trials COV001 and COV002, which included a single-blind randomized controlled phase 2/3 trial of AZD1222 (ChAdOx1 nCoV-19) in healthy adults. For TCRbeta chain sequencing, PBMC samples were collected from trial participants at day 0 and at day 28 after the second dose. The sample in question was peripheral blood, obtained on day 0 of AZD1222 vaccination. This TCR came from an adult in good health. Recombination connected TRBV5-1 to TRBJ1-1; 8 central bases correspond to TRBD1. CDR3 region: CASSFTGGTEAFF. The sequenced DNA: TGCGCCAGCAGCTTCACAGGGGGCACTGAAGCTTTCTTT.